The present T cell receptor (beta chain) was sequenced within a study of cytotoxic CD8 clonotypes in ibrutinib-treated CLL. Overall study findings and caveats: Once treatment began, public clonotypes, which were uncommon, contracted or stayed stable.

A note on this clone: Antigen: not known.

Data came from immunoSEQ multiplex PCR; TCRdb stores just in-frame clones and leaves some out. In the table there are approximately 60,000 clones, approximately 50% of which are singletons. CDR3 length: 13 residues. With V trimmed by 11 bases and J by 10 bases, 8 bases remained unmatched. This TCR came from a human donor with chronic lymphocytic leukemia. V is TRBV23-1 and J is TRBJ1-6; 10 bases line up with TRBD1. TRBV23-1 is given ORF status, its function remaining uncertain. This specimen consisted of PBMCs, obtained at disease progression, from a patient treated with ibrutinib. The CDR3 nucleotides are TGCGCCCTCCGCGGACAGGGGGACTCACCCCTCCACTTT. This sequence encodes CALRGQGDSPLHF.